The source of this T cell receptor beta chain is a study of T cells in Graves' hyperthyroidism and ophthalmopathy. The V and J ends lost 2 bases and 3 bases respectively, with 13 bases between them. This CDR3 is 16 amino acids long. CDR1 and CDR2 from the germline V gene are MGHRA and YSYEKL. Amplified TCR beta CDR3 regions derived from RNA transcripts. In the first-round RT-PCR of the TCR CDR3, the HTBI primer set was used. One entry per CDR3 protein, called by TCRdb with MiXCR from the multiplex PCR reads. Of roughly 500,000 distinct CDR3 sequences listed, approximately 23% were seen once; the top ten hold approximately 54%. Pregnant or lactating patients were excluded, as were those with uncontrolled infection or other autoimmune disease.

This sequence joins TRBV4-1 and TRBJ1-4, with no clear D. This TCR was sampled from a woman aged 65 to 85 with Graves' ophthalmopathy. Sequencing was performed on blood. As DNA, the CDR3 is TGCGCCAGCAGCCAACGTGGGGAGGAGGCTAATGAAAAACTGTTTTTT. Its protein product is CASSQRGEEANEKLFF.